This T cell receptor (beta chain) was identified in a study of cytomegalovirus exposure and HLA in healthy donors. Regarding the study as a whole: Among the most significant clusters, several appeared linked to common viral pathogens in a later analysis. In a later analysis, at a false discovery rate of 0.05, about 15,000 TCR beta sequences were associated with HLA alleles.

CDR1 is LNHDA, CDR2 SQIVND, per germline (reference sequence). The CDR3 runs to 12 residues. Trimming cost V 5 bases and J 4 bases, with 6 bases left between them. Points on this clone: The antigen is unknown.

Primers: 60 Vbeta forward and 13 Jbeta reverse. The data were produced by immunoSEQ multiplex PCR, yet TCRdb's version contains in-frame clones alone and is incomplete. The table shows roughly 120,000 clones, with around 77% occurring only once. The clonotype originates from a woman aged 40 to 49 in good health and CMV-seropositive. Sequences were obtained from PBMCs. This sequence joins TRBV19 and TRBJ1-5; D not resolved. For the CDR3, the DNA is TGTGCCAGTAGTCGGGGTAATCAGCCCCAGCATTTT. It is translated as CASSRGNQPQHF.